This T cell receptor beta chain was identified during a study of cytomegalovirus exposure and HLA in healthy donors. Study results and caveats: In the 130 or so validation repertoires, a later analysis found that first-cohort TCR clusters tended to co-occur. Across donors, most TCRs were seen rarely, yet some public ones were widespread.

Turning to this clone: Its specificity is unknown.

The CDR3 is 15 amino acids. V was shortened by 0 bases and J by 6 bases, with 12 bases between the two germline ends. CDR1 and CDR2 from the germline V gene are ENHRY and SYGVKD. Separate from the approximately 700-subject first cohort was the approximately 120-subject validation cohort, to which the donors belonged. Some clones are missing from TCRdb's copy, which holds only in-frame ones; the method was immunoSEQ multiplex PCR. The sample consists of approximately 160,000 clones, roughly 89% of them appearing once. The genes are TRBV10-3 and TRBJ1-5; D may be TRBD1 (5 bases). The receptor was derived from a woman under 30 in good health and CMV-seropositive. The specimen sequenced was PBMCs. CDR3 in amino acids: CAISESQGSVQPQHF. The DNA of the CDR3 is TGTGCCATCAGTGAGTCGCAGGGATCAGTTCAGCCCCAGCATTTT.